One sample yielded the 31 T cell receptor beta chains listed below, sequenced in a study of blood T cell repertoires in COVID-19. Libraries were prepared by immunoSEQ multiplex PCR; TCRdb keeps only in-frame clonotypes and omits some of them. The sample has 47,000 or so clones; around 86% are singletons. The sequencing sample was made of peripheral blood. All receptors derive from a woman of 80 years or more with COVID-19, enrolled during active disease.

CDR3 loop: CASTQDSGNTIYF. The DNA for the CDR3 is TGTGCCAGTACCCAGGACTCTGGAAACACCATATATTTT. The rearrangement uses TRBV28 and TRBJ1-3, with no clear D. Looked up from germline, CDR1 is MDHEN and CDR2 is SYDVKM. The CDR3 sequence is 13 residues long. Deletions cut 9 bases from V and 0 bases from J, with 9 bases between. The full variable domain, its missing parts supplied by reference TRBV28 and TRBJ1-3, is DVKVTQSSRYLVKRTGEKVFLECVQDMDHENMFWYRQDPGLGLRLIYFSYDVKMKEKGDIPEGYSVSREKKERFSLILESASTNQTSMYLCASTQDSGNTIYFGEGSWLTVV.

The V call is TRBV18, the J call TRBJ1-4, with D uncertain. Germline assignment: CDR1 KGHSH and CDR2 LQKENI. Trimming took off 2 bases at V and 0 bases at J, with 4 bases between the two ends. This CDR3 is built from 14 residues. Here the CDR3 DNA reads TGTGCCAGCTCACCATCCGCAACTAATGAAAAACTGTTTTTT. Protein product: CASSPSATNEKLFF.

Notes on this clone: An end of the junction does not agree with germline; a read error may underlie this. The genes are TRBV20-1 and TRBJ2-1, with 7 nucleotides matching TRBD2. The CDR3 sequence is 11 residues long. Germline values: CDR1 DFQATT, CDR2 SNEGSKA (reference sequence). The CDR3 reads CSASGLAERFF. The CDR3 bases are TGCAGTGCTAGCGGGCTAGCGGAGCGGTTCTTC.

This chain uses TRBV7-6 with TRBJ2-7, with TRBD2 matching 8 bases. Germline CDR1 is SGHVS and CDR2 is FNYEAQ. V shed 5 bases and J 5 bases; nucleotides not matched to a gene: 11. This CDR3 spans 15 amino acids. For the CDR3, the DNA is TGTGCCAGCAGCGCAAGGGTAGCGGGATTCCACGAGCAGTACTTC. It is translated as CASSARVAGFHEQYF.

In its sample, this clone was seen a few times. The chain combines TRBV7-2 with TRBJ2-3; TRBD2 matches at 11 bases. From germline, CDR1 is SGHTA and CDR2 FQGNSA. Trimming removed 0 bases from V and 3 bases from J; junction bases left unmatched: 2. This CDR3 has 16 residues. The CDR3 DNA reads TGTGCCAGCAGCTTAGCATCTAGCGGGAGGACAGATACGCAGTATTTT. It specifies CASSLASSGRTDTQYF.

The chain has TRBV7-2 and TRBJ2-7; TRBD2 matches at 8 bases. The CDR3 is made up of 15 amino acids. CDR1 is SGHTA and CDR2 is FQGNSA in the germline V gene. V lost 1 base, J lost 4 bases, and 6 bases stayed unmatched. CDR3 protein: CASSLERLATYEQYF. The CDR3, as DNA: TGTGCCAGCAGCTTAGAGAGACTAGCGACATACGAGCAGTACTTC.

The chain joins TRBV11-3 to TRBJ2-2, with D maybe TRBD1 (6 bases). V lost 5 bases, J lost 5 bases, and 15 bases lay in between. Germline CDR1 reads SGHNT; CDR2 reads YENEEA. The CDR3 sequence is 15 residues long. The chain's CDR3 is CASSPSGVKTGELFF. In nucleotides, the CDR3 is TGTGCCAGCAGCCCGTCAGGGGTAAAGACCGGGGAGCTGTTTTTT.

The table lists this clone with a few counts. The rearrangement joins TRBV7-9 to TRBJ1-4, with D possibly being TRBD1 (6 bases). The germline V and J ends were trimmed by 5 bases and 7 bases, with 23 bases remaining between them. This CDR3 has 17 amino acids. The V gene's germline CDR1 is SEHNR and CDR2 FQNEAQ (reference sequence). CDR3: CASSPSGRGAVGEKLFF. CDR3 DNA: TGTGCCAGCAGCCCCTCGGGCAGGGGCGCTGTCGGTGAAAAACTGTTTTTT.

This clone was recorded only once. This chain uses TRBV4-1 with TRBJ2-7, with D perhaps matching TRBD1 (6 bases). The germline gives CDR1 MGHRA, CDR2 YSYEKL. Trimming stripped 3 bases from V and 3 bases from J, with 15 bases between. CDR3 length: 15 residues. The CDR3 DNA follows: TGCGCCAGCAGCCAGGAGACAGGAAGCGGCTACGAGCAGTACTTC. Its protein product is CASSQETGSGYEQYF.

In its sample, this clone is large. The V and J genes are TRBV7-3 and TRBJ2-2; no clear D gene. In germline, CDR1 is SGHTA, CDR2 FQGTGA. This CDR3 region has 14 residues. Trimming took 1 base from V and 6 from J, leaving 9 bases between them. The CDR3 here is CASSLSAGPGELFF. In DNA, the CDR3 is TGTGCCAGCAGCTTAAGCGCAGGCCCCGGGGAGCTGTTTTTT.

The J gene is TRBJ2-3, the V gene TRBV11-1, with 8 bases lining up with TRBD1. The CDR3 runs to 15 residues. Looked up from germline, CDR1 is SGHAT and CDR2 is FQDESV (reference sequence). J gave up 3 bases and V 2 bases, and 4 bases lay outside the gene matches. In nucleotides, the CDR3 is TGTGCCAGCAGCTTACGACAGGGGAGAACAGATACGCAGTATTTT. Protein product: CASSLRQGRTDTQYF.

The chain is built from TRBV15 and TRBJ2-5, with unresolved D. Germline CDR1 LNHNV, CDR2 YYDKDF (reference sequence). There are 15 residues in the CDR3. The V gene lost 0 bases and the J gene lost 2 bases, with 10 bases spanning the gap. CDR3 in amino acids: CATSRDNSGQETQYF. As DNA, the CDR3 is TGTGCCACCAGCAGAGATAATTCCGGGCAAGAGACCCAGTACTTC.

Turning to this clone: At the DNA level, this CDR3 is encoded by other sequences in the same sample as well. J is TRBJ2-7 and V is TRBV25-1, with TRBD1 matching over 7 bases. V was pared by 2 bases and J by 2 bases, with 3 bases of the junction left unmatched. Germline V gene sequence: CDR1 MGHDK, CDR2 SYGVNS. The CDR3 runs to 14 residues. The CDR3 region is CASSEGQGAYEQYF. For the CDR3, the DNA is TGTGCCAGCAGTGAAGGGCAGGGGGCCTACGAGCAGTACTTC.

This clone was found a few times. The chain links TRBV27 to TRBJ2-7, with 9 nucleotides matching TRBD1. This CDR3 region has 14 residues. V was pared by 6 bases and J by 2 bases, with 5 bases of the junction left unmatched. Germline lookup yields CDR1 MNHEY and CDR2 SMNVEV (reference sequence). CDR3 coding DNA: TGTGCCAGCAGCACGGACAGGGGAACCTACGAGCAGTACTTC. Amino acid sequence: CASSTDRGTYEQYF.

V is TRBV19 and J is TRBJ1-5; D call uncertain. This CDR3 has 13 residues. From germline, CDR1 is LNHDA and CDR2 SQIVND (reference sequence). V lost 3 bases and J 3 bases, leaving 6 bases between the germline ends. In nucleotides, the CDR3 is TGTGCCAGTAGTATGGCCCCCAATCAGCCCCAGCATTTT. Protein: CASSMAPNQPQHF.

CDR3 DNA sequence: TGTGCCATCAGTGAGCCTTTTGCGGATAGCGGGAGCTACAATGAGCAGTTCTTC. Its translation: CAISEPFADSGSYNEQFF. V is TRBV10-3 and J is TRBJ2-1; 9 nucleotides line up with TRBD2. The CDR3 is 18 residues long. The germline gives CDR1 ENHRY, CDR2 SYGVKD. V was pared by 2 bases and J by 3 bases, with 11 bases of the junction left unmatched.

The chain joins TRBV5-1 to TRBJ1-2, with TRBD1 matching over 7 bases. The CDR3 covers 14 residues. With 0 bases clipped from V and 4 bases from J, the junction kept 3 bases outside the gene matches. From germline, CDR1 is SGHRS and CDR2 YFSETQ. Written as DNA, the CDR3 is TGCGCCAGCAGCTTGGCTCAGGGGGGCTATGGCTACACCTTC. It translates to CASSLAQGGYGYTF.

This chain links TRBV13 with TRBJ1-1; D is unclear. This CDR3 contains 15 residues. Germline V gene lookup returns CDR1 PRHDT and CDR2 FYEKMQ (reference sequence). Trimming left V 5 bases short and J 1 base short, with 14 bases between. CDR3 in amino acids: CASSVNRETNTEAFF. The CDR3 nucleotides read TGTGCCAGCAGCGTAAACCGAGAAACGAACACTGAAGCTTTCTTT.

The chain employs TRBV27 and TRBJ1-1; 9 nucleotides match TRBD1. CDR1 is MNHEY and CDR2 is SMNVEV in the germline V gene (reference sequence). The V gene end was trimmed by 6 bases and the J gene end by 10 bases; junction bases not matched to a gene: 12. This CDR3 is built from 14 residues. The chain's CDR3 is CASSPGQGKIGAFF. In DNA, the CDR3 is TGTGCCAGCAGCCCCGGACAGGGGAAGATCGGAGCTTTCTTT.

V and J are TRBV14 and TRBJ1-6; 7 bases fit TRBD1. Germline assignment: CDR1 SGHDN and CDR2 FVKESK. J gave up 9 bases and V 3 bases, and 5 bases lay outside the gene matches. CDR3 length: 14 residues. Here the CDR3 reads CASSQTGSSSPLHF. The CDR3 DNA is TGTGCCAGCAGCCAGACAGGGTCTAGTTCACCCCTCCACTTT.

V gene TRBV3-1 (or the pseudogene TRBV3-2) combines with J gene TRBJ2-1; TRBD2 agrees at 11 bases. J was trimmed by 7 bases and V by 5 bases; bases with no gene match: 10. CDR1 and CDR2 from the germline V gene are LGHDT and YNNKEL (reference sequence). This CDR3 comprises 16 residues. The CDR3 protein is CASSLRTSGFGNEQFF. The CDR3 DNA sequence: TGTGCCAGCAGCTTACGGACTAGCGGGTTTGGGAATGAGCAGTTCTTC.

This clone was recorded a few times. This sequence joins TRBV28 and TRBJ2-2; D is undetermined. Germline V gives CDR1 MDHEN, CDR2 SYDVKM. The CDR3 covers 14 residues. With 6 bases removed from V and 2 bases from J, the gap between germline ends came to 10 bases. The CDR3 protein is CASRGGLNTGELFF. CDR3 coding DNA: TGTGCCAGCAGAGGCGGATTAAACACCGGGGAGCTGTTTTTT.

The chain combines TRBV19 with TRBJ1-1; D may be TRBD1 (6 bases). Trimming removed 2 bases from V and 0 bases from J, with 19 bases in between. The CDR3 sequence is 18 residues long. Germline CDR1 reads LNHDA; CDR2 reads SQIVND (reference sequence). CDR3 residues: CASSIRGDNLNLNTEAFF. For the CDR3, the DNA is TGTGCCAGTAGTATACGGGGGGACAACTTGAACTTGAACACTGAAGCTTTCTTT.

The genes are TRBV23-1 and TRBJ2-3, with 8 bases lining up with TRBD2. TRBV23-1 is treated as an ORF (open reading frame) with a function not yet certain. This CDR3 contains 16 residues. The V gene end was trimmed by 1 base and the J gene end by 2 bases; junction bases not matched to a gene: 5. CDR3 protein: CASSQWGSGATDTQYF. CDR3 DNA: TGCGCCAGCAGTCAATGGGGTAGCGGGGCCACAGATACGCAGTATTTT.

The chain couples TRBV19 to TRBJ2-6, with a tentative D call TRBD1 (6 bases). Trimming removed 4 bases at V and 4 bases at J, with 11 bases between. The CDR3 totals 15 residues. Germline values: CDR1 LNHDA, CDR2 SQIVND (reference sequence). The CDR3 DNA reads TGTGCCAGTAGTACAGACAGGTCAGGGGCCAACGTCCTGACTTTC. It codes for CASSTDRSGANVLTF.

The gene calls are TRBV5-1 and TRBJ2-1, with TRBD1 identical over 10 bases. CDR3 length: 15 amino acids. The ends lost 0 bases at V and 8 bases at J; junction bases unmatched: 5. CDR1 and CDR2 (germline): SGHRS, YFSETQ. CDR3 bases: TGCGCCAGCAGCTTGGGTGGACAGGGGGTCGATGAGCAGTTCTTC. The encoded protein is CASSLGGQGVDEQFF. Supplemented by reference TRBV5-1 and TRBJ2-1, the full variable domain reads KAGVTQTPRYLIKTRGQQVTLSCSPISGHRSVSWYQQTPGQGLQFLFEYFSETQRNKGNFPGRFSGRQFSNSRSEMNVSTLELGDSALYLCASSLGGQGVDEQFFGPGTRLTVL.

This clone showed up just once. This chain uses TRBV4-1 with TRBJ1-1, with D hard to call. There are 12 residues in the CDR3. Trimming took 0 bases from V and 8 from J, leaving 7 bases between them. Germline CDR1 MGHRA, CDR2 YSYEKL. CDR3 sequence (DNA): TGCGCCAGCAGCCAAGATCGAGTCGAAGCTTTCTTT. The encoded protein is CASSQDRVEAFF.

The chain couples TRBV6-5 to TRBJ2-2, with 8 bases fitting TRBD1. V dropped 5 bases and J dropped 3; count of bases not matched to a gene: 5. CDR3 length: 15 amino acids. Per the germline V gene, CDR1 is MNHEY and CDR2 is SVGAGI. In DNA, the CDR3 is TGTGCCAGCAGTCGCGACAGGGGTCACACCGGGGAGCTGTTTTTT. It specifies CASSRDRGHTGELFF.

This clone appeared a single time. V gene TRBV6-5 combines with J gene TRBJ1-2, with 7 bases identical to TRBD1. The germline V gene encodes CDR1 MNHEY and CDR2 SVGAGI. The CDR3 is made up of 12 amino acids. With V trimmed by 5 bases and J by 4 bases, 1 base remained unmatched. In DNA, the CDR3 is TGTGCCAGCAGTAGACAGGGCTATGGCTACACCTTC. This gives the protein CASSRQGYGYTF.

The V call is TRBV6-5, the J call TRBJ1-2; a weak D match, TRBD1 (6 bases). From germline, CDR1 is MNHEY and CDR2 SVGAGI. The V end lost 6 bases, the J end lost 7 bases, and 15 bases lay between the germline ends. CDR3 length: 13 amino acids. In DNA, the CDR3 is TGTGCCAGCAGGACTACAGGGCTATCTGGCTACACCTTC. Protein product: CASRTTGLSGYTF.

The genes are TRBV27 and TRBJ2-5; D is unclear. Germline V CDR1 and CDR2: MNHEY, SMNVEV (reference sequence). CDR3 length: 18 residues. V was cut by 0 bases and J by 2 bases, with 19 bases left in between. The CDR3 is CASSLSVVGVGGQETQYF. CDR3 in DNA: TGTGCCAGCAGTTTATCTGTGGTGGGCGTGGGTGGACAAGAGACCCAGTACTTC.